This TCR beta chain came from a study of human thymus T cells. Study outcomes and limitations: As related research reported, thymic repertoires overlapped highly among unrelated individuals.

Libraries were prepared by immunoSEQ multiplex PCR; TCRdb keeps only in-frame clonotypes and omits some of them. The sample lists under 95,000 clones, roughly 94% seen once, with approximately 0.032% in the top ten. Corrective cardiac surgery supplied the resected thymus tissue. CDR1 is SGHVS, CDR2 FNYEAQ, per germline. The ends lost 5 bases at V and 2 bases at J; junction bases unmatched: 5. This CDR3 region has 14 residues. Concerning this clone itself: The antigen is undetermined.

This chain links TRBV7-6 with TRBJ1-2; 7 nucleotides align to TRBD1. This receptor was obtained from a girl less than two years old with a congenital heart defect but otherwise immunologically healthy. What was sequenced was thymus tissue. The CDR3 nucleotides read TGTGCCAGCAGCCCCGCAGGGGGAAACTATGGCTACACCTTC. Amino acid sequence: CASSPAGGNYGYTF.